This T cell receptor beta chain was identified during a study of blood T cell repertoires in COVID-19. Study at large: COVID-19 samples, acute and convalescent, were from the United States, Italy and Spain. In each case, the material was cDNA or gDNA derived from T cells, B-cell-depleted T cells, or PBMCs.

Per the study methods: Estimates of nucleated cell counts were drawn from the amplification of reference gene primers. Produced via immunoSEQ multiplex PCR; TCRdb's table is partial and in-frame only. From that table come the V and J calls and clone size; the DNA was used to work out D and trimming. This table has fewer than 110,000 clones, roughly 92% appearing once. From germline, CDR1 is MNHEY and CDR2 SVGAGI. The CDR3 runs 15 residues. V lost 6 bases and J lost 3, with 15 bases in between. The chain couples TRBV6-5 to TRBJ2-1, with D possibly TRBD2 on 6 matching bases. The sequencing input was peripheral blood. This receptor was taken from a man between 50 and 59 years old with active COVID-19. The CDR3 is CASRRPGLNYNEQFF. CDR3 bases: TGTGCCAGCAGGCGCCCGGGACTGAACTACAATGAGCAGTTCTTC.